This TCR beta chain came from a study of blood T cell repertoires in COVID-19. Study context: Acute and convalescent COVID-19 samples came from the United States, Italy and Spain.

In the authors' methods: Using reference gene primer amplification, nucleated cell counts were estimated. The protocol was immunoSEQ multiplex PCR, while the TCRdb copy is restricted to in-frame clones and leaves out a portion. D and trimming come from the DNA, and the V and J calls and clone size come from that table. The table records about 97,000 clones, around 90% of them present only once. The sample comprised peripheral blood. The sequence was obtained from a man aged 18 to 30 with acute or convalescent COVID-19.

The CDR3 loop is CASSEGEGWSNQPQHF. The CDR3 bases are TGTGCCAGCAGTGAAGGAGAAGGTTGGAGCAATCAGCCCCAGCATTTT. The genes are TRBV25-1 and TRBJ1-5; D remains unclear. This CDR3 comprises 16 residues. The ends were cut back, 2 bases at V and 1 base at J, with 12 bases in the middle. CDR1 and CDR2 from the germline V gene are MGHDK and SYGVNS.